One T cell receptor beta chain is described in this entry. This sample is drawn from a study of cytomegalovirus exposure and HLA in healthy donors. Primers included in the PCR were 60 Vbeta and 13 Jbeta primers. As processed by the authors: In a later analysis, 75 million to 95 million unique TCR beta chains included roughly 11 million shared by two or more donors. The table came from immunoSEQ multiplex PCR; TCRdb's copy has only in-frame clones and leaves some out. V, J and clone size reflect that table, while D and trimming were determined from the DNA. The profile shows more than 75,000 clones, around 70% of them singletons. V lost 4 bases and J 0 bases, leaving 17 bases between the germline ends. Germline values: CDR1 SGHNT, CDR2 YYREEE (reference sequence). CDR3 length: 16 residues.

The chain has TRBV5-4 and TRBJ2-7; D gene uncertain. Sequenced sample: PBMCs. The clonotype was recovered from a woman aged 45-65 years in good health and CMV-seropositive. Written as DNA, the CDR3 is TGTGCCAGCAGCCGTTCTGGTTTGGTGAGCTCCTACGAGCAGTACTTC. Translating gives CASSRSGLVSSYEQYF.